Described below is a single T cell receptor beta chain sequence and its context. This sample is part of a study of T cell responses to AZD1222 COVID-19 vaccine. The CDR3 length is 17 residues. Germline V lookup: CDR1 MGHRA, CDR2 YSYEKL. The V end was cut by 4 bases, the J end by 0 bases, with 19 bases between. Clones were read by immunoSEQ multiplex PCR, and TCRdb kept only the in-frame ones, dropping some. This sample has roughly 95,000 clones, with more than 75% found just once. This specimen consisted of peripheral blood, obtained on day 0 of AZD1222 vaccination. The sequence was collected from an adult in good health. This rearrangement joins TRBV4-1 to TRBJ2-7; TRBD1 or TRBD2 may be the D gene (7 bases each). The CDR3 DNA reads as TGCGCCAGCAGCCCTCAACAAAGCGGGACAGCCTCCTACGAGCAGTACTTC. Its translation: CASSPQQSGTASYEQYF.